The source of this T cell receptor (beta chain) is a study of sequential checkpoint blockade in melanoma. Whole-study context: First-line arms were nivolumab then ipilimumab, or the reverse, randomized 1:1. After both sequences, patients received maintenance nivolumab.

Germline V gene sequence: CDR1 MDHEN, CDR2 SYDVKM. Trimming cost V 6 bases and J 1 base, with 15 bases left between them. The CDR3 is made up of 15 amino acids. Generated by immunoSEQ multiplex PCR, the TCRdb table keeps only in-frame clones and is missing some. The profile shows some 8,200 clones, about 50% of them singletons. Treatment of the sample: randomized to nivolumab then ipilimumab (arm A) or the reverse (arm B). The source is a human donor with melanoma. The specimen comprised CD8+ T cells sorted from blood (inferred from file names), sampled from a patient given nivolumab and ipilimumab in sequence. The chain combines TRBV28 with TRBJ1-1; a weak D match, TRBD1 (5 bases). The CDR3 DNA follows: TGTGCCAGCAGCCCCCCGGGCAGGGAGAACACTGAAGCTTTCTTT. Amino acid sequence: CASSPPGRENTEAFF.